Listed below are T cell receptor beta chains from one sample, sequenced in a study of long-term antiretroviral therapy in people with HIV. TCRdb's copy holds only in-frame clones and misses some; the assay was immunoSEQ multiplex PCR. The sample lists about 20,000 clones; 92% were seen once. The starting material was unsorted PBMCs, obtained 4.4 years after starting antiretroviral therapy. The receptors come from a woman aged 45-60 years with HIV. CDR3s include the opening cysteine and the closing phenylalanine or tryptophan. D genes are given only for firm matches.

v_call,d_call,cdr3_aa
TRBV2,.,CASSAGRAVETQYF
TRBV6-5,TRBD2,CASSPLAGGTDTQYF
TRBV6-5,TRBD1,CASSYTGTGGSEQYF
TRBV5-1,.,CASSQLLGAGSYNEQFF
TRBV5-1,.,CASSLAGLGGTEAFF
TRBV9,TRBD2,CASSVGVGGAHEQYF
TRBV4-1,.,CASSQVQGSVSPEAFF
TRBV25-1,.,CASSESKAAMNTEAFF
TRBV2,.,CASSEFLRGNQPQHF
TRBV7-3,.,CASSFEGNNSPLHF
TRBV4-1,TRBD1,CASSQTGDGNQPQHF
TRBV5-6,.,CASSLANQPQHF
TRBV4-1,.,CASSQEPGYTQPQHF
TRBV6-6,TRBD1,CATCMYRDRENQPQHF